This entry describes one T cell receptor (beta chain). The antigen it binds to is not known. It has no much larger one-base neighbor in the sample; base qualities were not kept. These data originate in a study of blood T cell repertoires in COVID-19 (dated by TCRdb to 2018 to 2021). For the wider study: The collaborator samples originated in the United States, Italy and Spain and spanned the acute and convalescent phases of COVID-19. The material from the prospective study consisted of cDNA or gDNA derived from T cells, B-cell-depleted T cells, or PBMCs. Subjects who had been exposed to COVID-19, were actively infected with it, or had recovered from it provided the deeply sampled blood TCRbeta repertoires that made up the dataset. The repertoires were made available in a free public database intended to serve as a resource for research on the immune response to SARS-CoV-2. The samples were drawn from the first 160 participants of the ongoing ImmuneRACE study and from about 1,200 subjects provided by 6 global collaborators. Nearly every sample came with metadata listing a de-identified subject ID, COVID-19 status, age in years and sex. Where HLA class I and class II types were available, the types were taken from metadata supplied by the sample provider, not from assay-based typing.

Each collaborating institution followed its own protocols to collect whole blood in K2EDTA tubes. Collaborator samples were shipped for TCRbeta analysis as frozen whole blood, isolated PBMCs, or DNA extracted from either sample type. TCRbeta CDR3 regions were amplified from genomic DNA by means of the immunoSEQ Assay, a bias-controlled multiplex PCR. The authors processed their data as follows. The number of nucleated cells in each sample was estimated by amplification of reference gene primers within the assay. To quantify the absolute abundance of each unique TCRbeta CDR3 rearrangement, sequence reads were collapsed and filtered. Productive Simpson clonality was computed per sample as the square root of Simpson's diversity index over productive rearrangements. Here the immuneACCESS table is served through TCRdb, limited to in-frame sequences with V and J called. Missing clones are a known gap in these copies; in checked studies unresolved V genes cover under half, and the rest lacks a known reason. V and J calls and clone size come straight from that table; D and trimming were deduced from the DNA. Across this sample there are about 97,000 clones, with 90% seen only once. About 1.7% of the sample rests with the top ten.

What the authors observed across the whole study: The quantity of clinical and demographic metadata differed by source and by participant and was supplied without curation.

The TCR sequence derives from a man aged 60 to 75 with acute or convalescent COVID-19. The sample was peripheral blood.

The DNA reads TGTGCCAGCAGCCTTAGCGGGGGGGCTCGGGATGAGCAGTTCTTC. This translates into CASSLSGGARDEQFF. The chain couples TRBV3-1 (or the pseudogene TRBV3-2) to TRBJ2-1, and 11 bases in between align with TRBD2. V is cut back by 4 bases and J by 8 bases, with 7 bases in the junction unmatched. Taken from the germline V gene (reference sequence), the CDR1 and CDR2 loops are LGHDT and YNNKEL. Spanning cysteine to phenylalanine, the CDR3 consists of 15 amino acids. This entry keeps only the CDR3 DNA: 45 bases, framed from base 1.